The 8 T cell receptor beta chains presented below share a single source sample, sequenced in a study of cytomegalovirus exposure and HLA in healthy donors. Use of 60 Vbeta and 13 Jbeta primers characterized the PCR. Some clones are missing from TCRdb's copy, which holds only in-frame ones; the method was immunoSEQ multiplex PCR. The sample shows about 130,000 clones, 80% of them seen only once. Input material: PBMCs. The receptors shown here come from a male donor in good health and CMV-seronegative.

The gene calls are TRBV28 and TRBJ1-1, with TRBD1 as a possible D gene (6 bases). The germline CDR1 and CDR2 sequences are MDHEN and SYDVKM. The V end was cut by 1 base, the J end by 2 bases, with 20 bases between. The CDR3 is made up of 18 amino acids. The CDR3 is CASSLLVSKGGGNTEAFF. The CDR3 DNA is TGTGCCAGCAGTTTATTAGTCTCGAAAGGTGGGGGCAACACTGAAGCTTTCTTT.

The chain couples TRBV6-5 to TRBJ1-2; D gene uncertain. Trimming took 4 bases from V and 1 from J, leaving 10 bases between them. The CDR3 covers 14 residues. Germline CDR1 MNHEY, CDR2 SVGAGI. DNA for the CDR3: TGTGCCAGCAGTTGGCGGCCGAATAACTATGGCTACACCTTC. This translates into CASSWRPNNYGYTF.

This chain joins TRBV7-2 and TRBJ2-1; D is perhaps TRBD1 (5 bases). The CDR3 has 13 amino acids. The germline CDR1 and CDR2 sequences are SGHTA and FQGNSA. Trimming removed 8 bases from V and 3 bases from J, with 11 bases in between. CDR3 sequence reads: CASLEGVYNEQFF. The CDR3 coding sequence is TGTGCCAGCCTGGAAGGGGTCTACAATGAGCAGTTCTTC.

This clone was seen a single time. This rearrangement joins TRBV2 to TRBJ1-6, with a possible D match to TRBD1 (6 bases). Germline values: CDR1 SNHLY, CDR2 FYNNEI. V was shortened by 7 bases and J by 8 bases, with 21 bases between the two germline ends. The CDR3 consists of 16 residues. The CDR3 coding sequence is TGTGCCAGCATTCCCGGCCCCCAGGGGCGGGATTCACCCCTCCACTTT. It codes for CASIPGPQGRDSPLHF.

The chain combines TRBV7-9 with TRBJ2-7, with D maybe TRBD1 (5 bases). The CDR3 has 14 amino acids. CDR1 and CDR2 (germline): SEHNR, FQNEAQ (reference sequence). V was pared by 3 bases and J by 5 bases, with 14 bases between. The CDR3 DNA follows: TGTGCCAGCAGCTTGGCAGGGCAATACCACGAGCAGTACTTC. Translating gives CASSLAGQYHEQYF.

This clone was counted once. The chain joins TRBV5-1 to TRBJ2-7, with D tentatively TRBD2 (5 bases). Trimming removed 4 bases at V and 2 bases at J, with 10 bases between. Looked up from germline, CDR1 is SGHRS and CDR2 is YFSETQ. The CDR3 runs 13 residues. The CDR3 is CASSQGLTYEQYF. For the CDR3, the DNA is TGCGCCAGCAGCCAAGGACTGACCTACGAGCAGTACTTC.

V usage is TRBV27 and J usage is TRBJ2-1; D perhaps matches TRBD1 (5 bases). V was shortened by 3 bases and J by 9 bases, with 9 bases between the two germline ends. CDR3 size: 12 residues. Per the germline V gene, CDR1 is MNHEY and CDR2 is SMNVEV (reference sequence). CDR3 DNA sequence: TGTGCCAGCAGTTTCCAGGGCAGTGAGCAGTTCTTC. Translating it yields CASSFQGSEQFF.

The chain carries TRBV7-2 and TRBJ2-7; weak D call: TRBD1 (6 bases). Germline CDR1 reads SGHTA; CDR2 reads FQGNSA. Trimming shortened V by 5 bases and J by 3 bases, and 14 bases separated the two germline ends. The CDR3 totals 14 residues. The CDR3 protein is CASSRGGILYEQYF. CDR3 bases: TGTGCCAGCAGCCGTGGGGGCATTCTCTACGAGCAGTACTTC.